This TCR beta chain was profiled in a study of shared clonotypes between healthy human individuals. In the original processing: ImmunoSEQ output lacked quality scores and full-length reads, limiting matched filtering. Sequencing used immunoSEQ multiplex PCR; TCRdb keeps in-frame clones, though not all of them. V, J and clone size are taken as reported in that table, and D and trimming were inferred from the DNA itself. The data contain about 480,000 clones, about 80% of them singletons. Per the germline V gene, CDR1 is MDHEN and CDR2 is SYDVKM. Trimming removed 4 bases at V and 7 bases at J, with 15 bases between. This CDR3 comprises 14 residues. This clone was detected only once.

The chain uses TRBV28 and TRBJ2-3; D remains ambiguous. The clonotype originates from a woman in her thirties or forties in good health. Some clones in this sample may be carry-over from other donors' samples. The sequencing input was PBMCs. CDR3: CASSSHWFLNTQYF. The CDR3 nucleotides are TGTGCCAGCAGTTCGCACTGGTTTTTAAATACGCAGTATTTT.